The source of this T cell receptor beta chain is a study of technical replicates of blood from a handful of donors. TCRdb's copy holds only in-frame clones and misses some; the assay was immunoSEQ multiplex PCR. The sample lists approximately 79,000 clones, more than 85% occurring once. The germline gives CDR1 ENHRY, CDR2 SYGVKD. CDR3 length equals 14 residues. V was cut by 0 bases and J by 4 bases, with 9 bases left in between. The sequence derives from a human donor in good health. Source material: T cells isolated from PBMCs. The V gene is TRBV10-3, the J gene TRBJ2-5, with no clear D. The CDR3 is CAISESSRSETQYF. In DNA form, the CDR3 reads TGTGCCATCAGTGAGTCGAGCAGGTCAGAGACCCAGTACTTC.